There are many counts of the clone carrying this T cell receptor beta chain. The record originates from a study of regulatory T cells in long-lasting Graves disease. The time point here: newly diagnosed GD, antithyroid drugs for less than 3 months. Scientists built the TCR library using RNA that was extracted from PBMCs. For TCR beta, libraries came from iRepertoire HTBI primers and Arm-PCR of CDR3 regions. TCRdb analysed the multiplex PCR reads with MiXCR anew, one entry per CDR3 protein. The sample has 540,000 or so distinct CDR3 sequences, about 14% seen once; the top ten hold under 10%. Trimming stripped 0 bases from V and 4 bases from J, with 9 bases between. This CDR3 comprises 14 residues. The germline gives CDR1 LNHNV, CDR2 YYDKDF (reference sequence). This sample was also put to use in a study of T cells in Graves' hyperthyroidism and ophthalmopathy.

The source is a man aged 30 to 45 with Graves disease. The genes are TRBV15 and TRBJ2-5; D unclear. Sequenced material: peripheral blood mononuclear cells (PBMCs), taken at new diagnosis, from a patient treated with antithyroid drugs. CDR3 DNA sequence: TGTGCCACCAGCAGAGATGTTAGCTCAGAGACCCAGTACTTC. This codes for CATSRDVSSETQYF.